This entry lists 12 T cell receptor beta chains sequenced from one sample in a study of T cells in Graves' hyperthyroidism and ophthalmopathy. TCR beta CDR3 region amplification was performed from RNA transcripts. First-round RT-PCR with HTBI primers amplified the TCR CDR3 region. Each CDR3 protein is one row after TCRdb ran MiXCR on the multiplex PCR reads. The sample gives around 420,000 distinct CDR3 sequences, more than 15% of which show up once; approximately 8% is in the top ten. Sequenced sample: blood. These receptors were collected from a woman younger than 35 with Graves' hyperthyroidism.

This clonotype was recorded at least ten times. The rearrangement links TRBV12-5 to TRBJ2-1; 15 bases align to TRBD2. After removal of 2 bases from V and 9 bases from J, the junction contained 5 bases not matched to a gene. CDR3 length equals 16 residues. Germline V gene data show CDR1 as LGHNT and CDR2 as FRNRAP. The DNA for the CDR3 is TGTGCTAGTGGTTTGTCGGGACTAGCGGGAGGATTTGAGCAGTTCTTC. It is translated as CASGLSGLAGGFEQFF.

About this clonotype itself: The junction does not match germline at one end; this may be a read error. This chain links TRBV28 with TRBJ2-7, with D perhaps assigned TRBD1 or TRBD2 (5 bases each). The V gene's germline CDR1 is MDHEN and CDR2 SYDVKM. CDR3 length equals 14 residues. The CDR3 loop is CASSLSGRLYDQYF. CDR3 in DNA: TGTGCCAGCAGTTTATCGGGGCGTCTTTACGACCAGTACTTC.

This sequence joins TRBV27 and TRBJ1-1; D may be TRBD1 (5 bases). Trimming left V 5 bases short and J 4 bases short, with 17 bases between. Germline CDR1 and CDR2: MNHEY and SMNVEV (reference sequence). CDR3 size: 15 residues. CDR3 region: CASSRDRREVTEAFF. The CDR3 DNA sequence: TGTGCCAGCAGTCGGGACCGACGCGAGGTCACTGAAGCTTTCTTT.

This clonotype came up a few times. J is TRBJ1-4 and V is TRBV5-4; 12 bases are a match to TRBD1. This CDR3 has 15 amino acids. CDR1 is SGHNT and CDR2 is YYREEE in the germline V gene (reference sequence). Trimming cost V 4 bases and J 8 bases; bases outside gene matches: 6. CDR3 protein: CASSPAGTGGEKLFF. The CDR3 DNA is TGTGCCAGCAGCCCGGCTGGGACAGGGGGCGAAAAACTGTTTTTT.

The rearrangement joins TRBV9 to TRBJ2-2, with TRBD2 identical over 9 bases. With V trimmed by 6 bases and J by 7 bases, 7 bases remained unmatched. This CDR3 is 14 amino acids long. The germline gives CDR1 SGDLS, CDR2 YYNGEE. This CDR3 reads CASKDSGGSGELFF. The CDR3 DNA sequence: TGTGCCAGCAAGGATAGCGGGGGAAGCGGGGAGCTGTTTTTT.

This clonotype was seen repeatedly, ten times or more. The CDR3 sequence is CAISLQNTEAFF. The CDR3 DNA is TGTGCCATCAGCCTTCAGAACACTGAAGCTTTCTTT. The chain combines TRBV10-3 with TRBJ1-1, with D uncertain. The CDR3 is made up of 12 amino acids. In germline, CDR1 is ENHRY, CDR2 SYGVKD. Trimming took 6 bases from V and 1 from J, leaving 6 bases between them.

In its sample, this clonotype was seen many times. The genes are TRBV19 and TRBJ1-5; 7 positions agree with TRBD1. The CDR3 extends over 15 amino acids. The V gene end was trimmed by 2 bases and the J gene end by 8 bases; junction bases not matched to a gene: 9. CDR1 and CDR2 (germline): LNHDA, SQIVND (reference sequence). The CDR3 nucleotides read TGTGCCAGTAGTATAACAGGGGACGTTGAGGAGCCCCAGCATTTT. Translating it yields CASSITGDVEEPQHF.

This clonotype was seen ten or more times. The CDR3 protein is CASMTHSGNEQFF. The CDR3 DNA follows: TGTGCCAGTATGACCCACTCGGGAAATGAGCAGTTCTTC. V usage is TRBV19 and J usage is TRBJ2-1; TRBD2 might be the D (5 bases). The CDR3 has 13 amino acids. Germline V gene data show CDR1 as LNHDA and CDR2 as SQIVND (reference sequence). V was clipped by 7 bases and J by 7 bases, with 14 bases between them.

The chain links TRBV6-1 to TRBJ1-2; a possible D gene is TRBD1 (6 bases). The germline V and J ends were trimmed by 6 bases and 0 bases, with 14 bases remaining between them. Germline-derived CDR1 and CDR2 are MNHNS and SASEGT. The CDR3 runs to 15 residues. As DNA, the CDR3 is TGTGCCAGCAGGAACTCCGGGACAACTAACTATGGCTACACCTTC. This encodes CASRNSGTTNYGYTF.

This clonotype was found many times. The chain has TRBV2 and TRBJ1-4; D is unresolved. This CDR3 region has 13 residues. V was clipped by 4 bases and J by 4 bases, with 7 bases between them. Germline CDR1 and CDR2: SNHLY and FYNNEI. This CDR3 is CASSARYNEKLFF. The CDR3 region has the DNA TGTGCCAGCAGTGCCCGGTATAATGAAAAACTGTTTTTT.

This clonotype has at least ten counts. The V gene is TRBV20-1, the J gene TRBJ2-3; D not resolved. Trimming cost V 5 bases and J 0 bases, with 12 bases left between them. The germline gives CDR1 DFQATT, CDR2 SNEGSKA (reference sequence). This CDR3 has 14 residues. CDR3 protein: CSAPRTLSTDTQYF. The CDR3 DNA follows: TGCAGTGCTCCCAGGACCCTTAGCACAGATACGCAGTATTTT.

This clonotype was seen repeatedly, ten times or more. The chain couples TRBV20-1 to TRBJ2-7; D is perhaps TRBD2 (5 bases). V lost 6 bases and J 2 bases, leaving 14 bases between the germline ends. The CDR3 spans 13 residues. Germline CDR1 is DFQATT and CDR2 is SNEGSKA (reference sequence). CDR3 sequence: CSATPGKPYEQYF. CDR3 DNA: TGCAGTGCAACTCCCGGGAAACCCTACGAGCAGTACTTC.